A selection of T cell receptor beta chains follows, all from one sample in a study of blood T cell repertoires in COVID-19. Produced via immunoSEQ multiplex PCR; TCRdb's table is partial and in-frame only. Of 300,000 to 500,000 clones listed, approximately 90% are singletons. Sequencing was carried out using PBMCs or T cells enriched from blood (not recorded which). The receptor set was obtained from a woman aged 25 to 45 with acute COVID-19. CDR3s leave out the opening cysteine and the closing phenylalanine or tryptophan.

>TRBJ2-2|14|TRBV24-1
ATSDPSAGGIGELF
>TRBJ1-6|12|TRBV19
ASSISPRGSPLH
>TRBJ2-7|14|TRBV27
ASSLYRQIPTYEQY
>TRBJ1-5|11|TRBV6-5
ASAGTGNQPQH
>TRBJ2-4|14|TRBV7-2
ASSFPDGRGKNIQY
>TRBJ1-4|14|TRBV11-2
ASSLGSGRANEKLF
>TRBJ2-3|12|TRBV5-5
ASSLGGLGDTQY
>TRBJ2-7|11|TRBV10-3
AISESGAAEQY
>TRBJ1-2|11|TRBV29-1
SARQGGGYGYT
>TRBJ1-5|13|TRBV19
ASSRGTGNNQPQH
>TRBJ1-6|12|TRBV19
ASSSQGTYSPLH
>TRBJ2-3|13|TRBV29-1
SVDPRTIVTDTQY
>TRBJ2-5|16|TRBV7-6
ASSLVRGGQGALETQY
>TRBJ2-1|14|TRBV4-1
ASSQAGGRSYNEQF
>TRBJ1-1|11|TRBV2
ASSESTRGEAF
>TRBJ2-1|14|TRBV18
ASSPTSGGVSHEQF
>TRBJ1-3|13|TRBV5-1
ASSPWPTSGNTIY
>TRBJ2-3|14|TRBV2
ASSDKGQGAADTQY
>TRBJ2-1|13|TRBV10-3
AISEPRRPYNEQF
>TRBJ2-2|13|TRBV5-1
ASSPQAGAGGELF
>TRBJ1-2|11|TRBV7-6
ASSANRGYGYT
>TRBJ2-2|14|TRBV5-6
ASSTIRDRDTGELF
>TRBJ1-1|16|TRBV7-2
ASSSLRITGQGGPEAF
>TRBJ1-2|13|TRBV5-1
ASKMSTGQNYGYT
>TRBJ2-2|14|TRBV11-2
ASSSPTGDWTGELF
>TRBJ2-2|14|TRBV14
ASSQGAGENTGELF
>TRBJ2-1|12|TRBV29-1
SVRQGSKRNEQF
>TRBJ1-2|11|TRBV6-5
ASRQGLNSGYT
>TRBJ2-2|14|TRBV18
ASSPLTGGLPGELF
>TRBJ2-5|11|TRBV2
ASSRDRQETQY
>TRBJ2-1|13|TRBV2
ASSEGLAGVDEQF
>TRBJ2-7|13|TRBV7-2
ASSLTSGPTYEQY
>TRBJ2-7|10|TRBV28
ASREGSYEQY
>TRBJ2-2|8|TRBV6-6
ATGVGELF
>TRBJ1-4|13|TRBV11-1
ASSLVGQEGEKLF
>TRBJ1-5|13|TRBV24-1
ATSDPGQAGQPQH
>TRBJ1-1|13|TRBV6-5
ASSYNWGGDTEAF
>TRBJ2-7|13|TRBV7-6
ASSLGMGGAYEQY